This T cell receptor beta chain was identified in a study of blood T cells in healthy people across ages. Study results and limitations: Whereas aged donors had fewer naive CD4+ cells, long-lived donors had more of them and higher diversity. Roughly linear declines in TCR beta diversity per million T cells occurred with age. Estimates based on one million T cells were treated as lower bounds.

As concerns this clonotype: Antigen: not known.

With a J-beta primer mix and a sample-barcoded 5' primer, a second PCR ran about 7 to 12 cycles. Through a template-switch adaptor with 12 random nucleotides, each cDNA molecule received a tag. TCRdb ran MiXCR on the 5' RACE reads and lists one entry per CDR3 protein. The table records roughly 1.7 million distinct CDR3 sequences, roughly 32% of them present only once. This receptor was taken from a woman aged 25 to 39 in good health. The sequencing sample was made of blood.

In DNA, the CDR3 is TGTGCCATCAGTGAGTCGGGACGTCGGGGCTACACTGAAGCTTTCTTT. Its translation is CAISESGRRGYTEAFF. This chain joins TRBV10-3 and TRBJ1-1; possible D gene TRBD1, 5 bases. V lost 0 bases to trimming and J lost 3 bases, with 14 bases between them. The germline gives CDR1 ENHRY, CDR2 SYGVKD. The CDR3 is 16 amino acids.